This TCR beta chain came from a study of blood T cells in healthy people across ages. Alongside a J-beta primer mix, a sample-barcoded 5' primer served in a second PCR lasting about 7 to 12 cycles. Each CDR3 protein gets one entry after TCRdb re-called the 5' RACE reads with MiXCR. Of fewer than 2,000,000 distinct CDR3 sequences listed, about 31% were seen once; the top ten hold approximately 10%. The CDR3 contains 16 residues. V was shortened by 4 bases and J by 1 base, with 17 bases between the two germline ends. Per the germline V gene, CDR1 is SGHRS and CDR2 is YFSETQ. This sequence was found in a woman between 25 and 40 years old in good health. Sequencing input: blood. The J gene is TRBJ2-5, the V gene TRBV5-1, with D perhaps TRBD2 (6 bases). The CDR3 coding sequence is TGCGCCAGCAGCCCCCTGGGGGGAATCAGCCAAGAGACCCAGTACTTC. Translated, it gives CASSPLGGISQETQYF.